This entry concerns a single TCR beta chain. This clonotype was observed at least ten times. What antigen it recognizes has not been identified. A read error may produce the germline difference seen at one junction end. The donors were roughly 40 Caucasian individuals from Russia, aged roughly 6 to 100 years, who were systemically healthy. Ten milliliters of peripheral blood were collected from each donor into EDTA-treated Vacutainer tubes. Ficoll-Paque density-gradient centrifugation was used to isolate PBMCs, with at least 7 million per sample. Trizol reagent was used to extract total RNA from the PBMCs, yielding at least 5.5 micrograms per sample. For every donor, an aliquot of PBMCs went through flow cytometry to measure the percentages of naive CD45RAhigh/CD27high T cells. This entry comes from a study of blood T cells in healthy people across ages (dated by TCRdb to the mid-2010s). Study-wide context: Template switching captured roughly one uniquely barcoded TCR beta cDNA molecule per two T cells in model experiments. To avoid experimental bias, donors of different ages were distributed randomly across sequencing lanes. The donors were divided into four age groups: young (average around 17 years), middle-aged (about 39), aged (approximately 62) and long-lived (about 90). Age-related changes in TCR beta repertoire diversity were measured in the study by deep sequencing normalized with unique cDNA molecular identifiers. Two additional independent replicas of 1 million unique cDNA reads from the same blood draw were analyzed for two donors (one aged 18 to 30 and one aged 80 or older).

Looking up the germline V gene yields CDR1 SGHRS and CDR2 YFSETQ. From its cysteine to its phenylalanine, the CDR3 spans 14 amino acids. CDR3 DNA only is kept here, 42 bases in frame from base 1. Results the study describes overall, beyond this receptor: As age increased, observed TCR beta diversity per million T cells dropped in a roughly linear way, and a significant reduction was already evident by age 40. The CMV infection status of donors was not known, potentially confounding age-related changes in expanded clonotypes. Because profiling used bulk unsorted PBMCs, naive and antigen-experienced compartments could not be compared conclusively. Estimates of total diversity based on one million sequenced T cells were regarded as lower bounds and as underestimates. Observed TCR beta diversity correlated strongly with the percentage of naive T cells measured by flow cytometry. Compared with the aged group, the long-lived group had more naive CD4+ T cells, fewer expanded clones and increased TCR diversity, suggesting age selection.

Libraries came from 5' RACE. The run used an Illumina HiSeq 2500. A second PCR of roughly 7 to 12 cycles was performed with a sample-barcoded 5' primer and a J-beta primer mix. A template-switch 5' adaptor carrying 12 random nucleotides introduced a unique molecular identifier onto each TCR beta cDNA molecule. Each sample yielded at least 2.5 million CDR3-containing paired-end reads. All of the RNA was converted into first-strand cDNA using the Mint cDNA synthesis kit, with a TRBC-specific oligonucleotide serving as the primer. Following uracil-DNA glycosylase treatment, a first 18-cycle PCR with universal primers M1SS and BC2_uni_R was performed on all cDNA. In the authors' own workflow: For normalization, 1 million high-quality reads, each with a distinct molecular identifier, were randomly selected from each sample. Reads with shared molecular identifiers were discarded instead of being binned into consensus sequences. MiTCR, set to a Q25 quality threshold and the strictest error-elimination algorithm, was used for CDR3 identification, clonotype clustering and error correction. Lower-bound total TCR beta diversity was estimated with a nonparametric unseen species model using Euler transformation. Clones were called with MiXCR by TCRdb after fastp trimmed the public reads at Q25, and only in-frame beta chains were retained. Rows with a matching CDR3 protein are joined into one entry that keeps the most common DNA and genes. The V and J calls were determined by TCRdb, not by the authors. Present in this sample are about a million distinct CDR3 sequences, around two fifths of which were seen just once. The top ten clones comprise over 10% of the sample.

The clonotype originates from a man aged 18 to 30 in good health. The chain links TRBV5-1 with TRBJ1-4; TRBD1 lines up with 7 middle nucleotides. Material for sequencing was blood. CDR3 sequence: CASSLQGTNEKLFF. The bases are TGTGCCAGCAGTTTACAGGGGACTAATGAAAAACTGTTTTTT.